The 29 T cell receptor beta chains reported below all come from one sample, sequenced in a study of T cell responses to AZD1222 COVID-19 vaccine. Measured with immunoSEQ multiplex PCR; TCRdb has only the in-frame clones, and not every one. This sample carries about 130,000 clones, roughly 90% of them seen once, and the ten largest clones take roughly 1.5%. The specimen comprised peripheral blood, sampled on day 0 of AZD1222 vaccination. Source of these receptors: an adult in good health.

The chain employs TRBV28 and TRBJ1-2; D ambiguous. Germline CDR1 reads MDHEN; CDR2 reads SYDVKM. CDR3 length: 13 residues. Trimming stripped 8 bases from V and 8 bases from J, with 18 bases between. CDR3 protein: CASGRQHLKGYTF. The CDR3 DNA sequence: TGTGCCAGCGGACGACAACACTTAAAAGGCTACACCTTC.

This chain links TRBV6-1 with TRBJ2-1, with D uncertain. Germline loops: CDR1 MNHNS, CDR2 SASEGT. This CDR3 region has 19 residues. The V end lost 0 bases, the J end lost 4 bases, and 22 bases lay between the germline ends. The CDR3 sequence: CASSEAIYGVRNLYNEQFF. CDR3 in DNA: TGTGCCAGCAGTGAAGCCATCTATGGGGTCAGGAACCTTTACAATGAGCAGTTCTTC.

This chain uses TRBV6-4 with TRBJ2-5; possible D gene TRBD2, 6 bases. From germline, CDR1 is MRHNA and CDR2 SNTAGT. This CDR3 spans 18 amino acids. V gave up 2 bases and J gave up 5 bases, with 24 bases separating them. The CDR3 coding sequence is TGTGCCAGCAGTGACAAGATTTGGGAGACTAGACGGGGGGAGACCCAGTACTTC. This codes for CASSDKIWETRRGETQYF.

V gene TRBV2 combines with J gene TRBJ1-2; D remains ambiguous. The CDR3 is made up of 11 amino acids. The germline V and J ends were trimmed by 6 bases and 1 base, with 3 bases remaining between them. The germline V gene has CDR1 SNHLY and CDR2 FYNNEI. The CDR3 DNA reads as TGTGCCAGCAGAATTAACTATGGCTACACCTTC. As protein: CASRINYGYTF.

The rearrangement links TRBV6-4 to TRBJ2-1, with TRBD2 identical over 13 bases. The germline V gene encodes CDR1 MRHNA and CDR2 SNTAGT. V shed 2 bases, J shed 8 bases, and the junction held 3 bases outside the gene matches. This CDR3 has 15 amino acids. The CDR3: CASSDRTSGSDEQFF. The CDR3 DNA is TGTGCCAGCAGTGACAGGACTAGCGGGAGCGATGAGCAGTTCTTC.

This CDR3 reads CASSTYARASGTYNEQFF. The CDR3 DNA reads as TGTGCCAGCAGTACCTATGCCAGGGCTAGCGGAACCTACAATGAGCAGTTCTTC. The gene calls are TRBV6-2 or TRBV6-3 and TRBJ2-1; 7 positions agree with TRBD2. The V segment lost 5 bases and the J segment 2 bases; nucleotides outside the gene matches: 15. Germline CDR1 reads MNHEY; CDR2 reads SVGEGT. The CDR3 is 18 amino acids.

V gene TRBV9 combines with J gene TRBJ1-5; the D is unclear. CDR3 length: 15 residues. The germline V gene encodes CDR1 SGDLS and CDR2 YYNGEE. Trimming removed 0 bases at V and 0 bases at J, with 7 bases between. CDR3 protein: CASSVDGHSNQPQHF. Written as DNA, the CDR3 is TGTGCCAGCAGCGTAGATGGGCATAGCAATCAGCCCCAGCATTTT.

This chain links TRBV6-6 with TRBJ1-2; 7 nucleotides match TRBD1. J lost 2 bases, V lost 6 bases, and 9 bases had no gene match. This CDR3 is 15 amino acids long. Germline lookup yields CDR1 MNHNY and CDR2 SVGAGI (reference sequence). The CDR3 spells CASRLQGRANYGYTF. As DNA, the CDR3 is TGTGCCAGCAGGCTACAGGGGAGGGCCAACTATGGCTACACCTTC.

Here the CDR3 DNA reads TGTGCCAGCAGCTTGGAGTGGACAGGCCGCTACGAGCAGTACTTC. This codes for CASSLEWTGRYEQYF. This chain connects TRBV5-8 to TRBJ2-7, with 7 bases aligning to TRBD1. Germline V gene data show CDR1 as SGHTS and CDR2 as YDEGEE. V trimming: 0 bases; J trimming: 3 bases; junction bases outside the gene matches: 6. The CDR3 totals 15 residues. The full variable domain, in which reference TRBV5-8 and TRBJ2-7 provide the parts outside the CDR3, is EAGVTQSPTHLIKTRGQQATLRCSPISGHTSVYWYQQALGLGLQFLLWYDEGEERNRGNFPPRFSGRQFPNYSSELNVNALELEDSALYLCASSLEWTGRYEQYFGPGTRLTVT.

V is TRBV5-1 and J is TRBJ1-6; D is unclear. Trimming took off 4 bases at V and 6 bases at J, with 11 bases between the two ends. The CDR3 contains 14 residues. Germline CDR1 and CDR2: SGHRS and YFSETQ. CDR3 residues: CASSLNPGNSPLHF. The CDR3 coding sequence is TGCGCCAGCAGCCTTAATCCGGGTAATTCACCCCTCCACTTT. The complete variable domain, with remaining parts taken from reference TRBV5-1 and TRBJ1-6, reads KAGVTQTPRYLIKTRGQQVTLSCSPISGHRSVSWYQQTPGQGLQFLFEYFSETQRNKGNFPGRFSGRQFSNSRSEMNVSTLELGDSALYLCASSLNPGNSPLHFGNGTRLTVT.

As regards this clone: Germline is not matched at one junction end, which may reflect a read error. J is TRBJ2-7 and V is TRBV6-1, with no clear D. This CDR3 has 13 residues. The germline V gene has CDR1 MNHNS and CDR2 SASEGT. The CDR3 spells CASSEDLERPELF. CDR3 sequence (DNA): TGTGCCAGCAGTGAAGATTTGGAACGGCCGGAGCTCTTC.

This clone was observed a single time. The V call is TRBV19, the J call TRBJ2-1; tentative D call: TRBD2 (6 bases). The germline V and J ends were trimmed by 6 bases and 7 bases, with 10 bases remaining between them. There are 12 residues in the CDR3. Germline V gene lookup returns CDR1 LNHDA and CDR2 SQIVND (reference sequence). For the CDR3, the DNA is TGTGCCAGTAGCGGGAGTCGGAATGAGCAGTTCTTC. It translates to CASSGSRNEQFF.

The rearrangement uses TRBV29-1 and TRBJ2-5; 11 positions match TRBD1. The length of the CDR3 is 15 residues. Germline trimming cut 5 bases from V and 1 base from J; bases unmatched to any gene: 6. Germline V lookup: CDR1 SQVTM, CDR2 ANQGSEA. The CDR3 DNA reads TGCAGCGTTCTGGACAGGGGGCGCCCCCAAGAGACCCAGTACTTC. Translation: CSVLDRGRPQETQYF.

This chain connects TRBV7-8 to TRBJ1-1; D unclear. V was clipped by 6 bases and J by 0 bases, with 11 bases between them. CDR3 length equals 14 residues. Germline loops: CDR1 SGHVS, CDR2 FQNEAQ. The CDR3 reads CASRWAEMNTEAFF. The DNA for the CDR3 is TGTGCCAGCAGATGGGCGGAGATGAACACTGAAGCTTTCTTT.

The genes are TRBV19 and TRBJ2-7, with 7 bases aligning to TRBD2. CDR3 length equals 14 residues. Unmatched junction bases numbered 6, after V lost 5 bases and J lost 2 bases. Per the germline V gene, CDR1 is LNHDA and CDR2 is SQIVND (reference sequence). The CDR3 DNA sequence: TGTGCCAGTAGTCCCGTGGCGGGGGCCTACGAGCAGTACTTC. Translating gives CASSPVAGAYEQYF.

This chain connects TRBV28 to TRBJ2-7, with D unclear. Germline CDR1 is MDHEN and CDR2 is SYDVKM. V was shortened by 8 bases and J by 5 bases, with 25 bases between the two germline ends. The CDR3 extends over 16 amino acids. The CDR3 loop reads CASSLPLRGIVNEQYF. The CDR3, as DNA: TGTGCCAGCTCCCTACCCCTTAGAGGAATCGTCAACGAGCAGTACTTC.

The chain couples TRBV7-9 to TRBJ1-6; weak D call: TRBD1 (6 bases). V lost 4 bases, J lost 7 bases, and 17 bases lay in between. Germline V lookup: CDR1 SEHNR, CDR2 FQNEAQ (reference sequence). CDR3 length equals 16 residues. The CDR3 DNA follows: TGTGCCAGCAGCTCCCCCACGGGACACCTAAATTCACCCCTCCACTTT. Its translation: CASSSPTGHLNSPLHF.

The rearrangement joins TRBV6-5 to TRBJ1-4; perhaps TRBD1 as D (5 bases). Germline V gene lookup returns CDR1 MNHEY and CDR2 SVGAGI. This CDR3 comprises 15 residues. Trimming took off 5 bases at V and 4 bases at J, with 14 bases between the two ends. The chain's CDR3 is CASSLGTAYNEKLFF. The DNA of the CDR3 is TGTGCCAGCAGTCTAGGGACGGCTTATAATGAAAAACTGTTTTTT.

This clone was seen just once. This chain joins TRBV10-3 and TRBJ2-3; tentatively, D is TRBD1 (5 bases). Looked up from germline, CDR1 is ENHRY and CDR2 is SYGVKD. V lost 4 bases to trimming and J lost 1 base, with 6 bases between them. The CDR3 sequence is 13 residues long. This chain's CDR3 is CAISGRGTDTQYF. The CDR3 coding sequence is TGTGCCATCAGTGGCAGGGGCACAGATACGCAGTATTTT.

The rearrangement links TRBV20-1 to TRBJ1-5, with D unresolved. Deletions cut 3 bases from V and 4 bases from J, with 13 bases between. CDR3 length: 14 amino acids. Germline V gene data show CDR1 as DFQATT and CDR2 as SNEGSKA (reference sequence). This chain's CDR3 is CSASRIYSNQPQHF. The CDR3 bases are TGCAGTGCTAGTCGGATATATAGTAATCAGCCCCAGCATTTT.

This chain connects TRBV7-2 to TRBJ2-1; TRBD2 agrees at 8 bases. This CDR3 has 15 residues. The J segment lost 4 bases and the V segment lost 5 bases, leaving 7 bases of the junction unmatched. CDR1 and CDR2 (germline): SGHTA, FQGNSA. The CDR3 DNA follows: TGTGCCAGCAGCCGGACTAGCCGGACGTACAATGAGCAGTTCTTC. It yields the protein CASSRTSRTYNEQFF. The full variable domain, in which reference TRBV7-2 and TRBJ2-1 provide the parts outside the CDR3, is GAGVSQSPSNKVTEKGKDVELRCDPISGHTALYWYRQSLGQGLEFLIYFQGNSAPDKSGLPSDRFSAERTGGSVSTLTIQRTQQEDSAVYLCASSRTSRTYNEQFFGPGTRLTVL.

This clone appeared a few times. The CDR3 here is CATSTPRGARDEQYF. In nucleotides, the CDR3 is TGTGCCACCAGTACCCCTCGGGGGGCAAGGGACGAGCAGTACTTC. The genes are TRBV24-1 and TRBJ2-7, with D perhaps TRBD2 (7 bases). The CDR3 covers 15 residues. V lost 6 bases, J lost 5 bases, and 19 bases lay in between. The V gene's germline CDR1 is KGHDR and CDR2 SFDVKD.

This chain links TRBV29-1 with TRBJ1-2; 9 bases are a match to TRBD1. Germline V lookup: CDR1 SQVTM, CDR2 ANQGSEA. This CDR3 has 14 amino acids. J gave up 3 bases and V 7 bases, and 9 bases lay outside the gene matches. The CDR3 bases are TGCAGCGCTACAGGGGGCGAGTCTGACTATGGCTACACCTTC. It codes for CSATGGESDYGYTF.

The V gene is TRBV7-8, the J gene TRBJ2-7; no reliable D call. The germline gives CDR1 SGHVS, CDR2 FQNEAQ. This CDR3 region has 11 residues. V shed 5 bases and J shed 7 bases, with 9 bases lying between them. The CDR3 DNA follows: TGTGCCAGCAGCCCTACGCGGGAGCAGTACTTC. Residues: CASSPTREQYF.

The V gene is TRBV7-2, the J gene TRBJ1-2; 9 positions match TRBD1. With 1 base clipped from V and 6 bases from J, the junction kept 3 bases outside the gene matches. CDR3 length: 14 amino acids. CDR1 and CDR2 from the germline V gene are SGHTA and FQGNSA. CDR3 sequence (DNA): TGTGCCAGCAGCTTAGTACAGGGGGCACATGGCTACACCTTC. This sequence encodes CASSLVQGAHGYTF.

CDR3: CASSVAAGANVLTF. For the CDR3, the DNA is TGTGCCAGCAGTGTTGCGGCTGGGGCCAACGTCCTGACTTTC. This chain links TRBV6-4 with TRBJ2-6; D unresolved. CDR1 and CDR2 (germline): MRHNA, SNTAGT. The CDR3 length is 14 residues. V lost 4 bases, J lost 2 bases, and 6 bases lay in between.

This chain links TRBV19 with TRBJ1-2; D is unclear. With 9 bases removed from V and 9 bases from J, the gap between germline ends came to 17 bases. The germline CDR1 and CDR2 sequences are LNHDA and SQIVND (reference sequence). The CDR3 runs 12 residues. CDR3 in DNA: TGTGCCAGCTTCCGGTCAGGTGACAGCTACACCTTC. Translation gives CASFRSGDSYTF.

The genes are TRBV3-1 (or the pseudogene TRBV3-2) and TRBJ2-7; a possible D gene is TRBD1 (6 bases). CDR1 and CDR2 from the germline V gene are LGHDT and YNNKEL (reference sequence). CDR3 length equals 16 residues. Trimming shortened V by 2 bases and J by 3 bases, and 17 bases separated the two germline ends. For the CDR3, the DNA is TGTGCCAGCAGCCAACTTCCGGGACACTACTTCTACGAGCAGTACTTC. Its translation: CASSQLPGHYFYEQYF.

This clone is a singleton in its sample. V usage is TRBV6-5 and J usage is TRBJ1-6; D ambiguous. Germline CDR1 is MNHEY and CDR2 is SVGAGI. V was cut by 1 base and J by 7 bases, with 8 bases left in between. CDR3 length: 14 residues. CDR3 protein: CASSYWVGNSPLHF. CDR3 DNA: TGTGCCAGCAGTTACTGGGTAGGCAATTCACCCCTCCACTTT.